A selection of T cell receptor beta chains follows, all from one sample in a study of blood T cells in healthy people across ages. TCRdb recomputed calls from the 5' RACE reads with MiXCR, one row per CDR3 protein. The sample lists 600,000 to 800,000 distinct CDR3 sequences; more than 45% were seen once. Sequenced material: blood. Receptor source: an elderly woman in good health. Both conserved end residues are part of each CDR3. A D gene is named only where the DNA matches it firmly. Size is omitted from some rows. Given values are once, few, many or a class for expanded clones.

CDR3: CASSGVGSYERYF
DNA: TGTGCCAGCAGTGGCGTCGGTTCCTACGAGCGGTACTTC
size: NA
D: NA
V: TRBV2
J: TRBJ2-7

CDR3: CASSQESLGEYEQYF
DNA: TGCGCCAGCAGCCAAGAGTCACTCGGGGAATACGAGCAGTACTTC
size: few
D: NA
V: TRBV4-1
J: TRBJ2-7

CDR3: CASSYLTGTGDEKLFF
DNA: TGCGCCAGCAGTTATCTAACCGGGACAGGGGATGAAAAACTGTTTTTT
size: NA
D: TRBD1
V: TRBV5-1
J: TRBJ1-4

CDR3: CASSFAFNGRYF
DNA: TGTGCCAGCAGCTTTGCATTCAATGGGAGGTATTTT
size: many
D: NA
V: TRBV7-2
J: TRBJ2-3

CDR3: CATGNYNEQFF
DNA: TGTGCCACCGGGAACTACAATGAGCAGTTCTTC
size: NA
D: NA
V: TRBV24-1
J: TRBJ2-1

CDR3: CASSRESGISTDTQYF
DNA: TGTGCCAGCAGTCGAGAAAGCGGGATTAGCACAGATACGCAGTATTTT
size: NA
D: TRBD2
V: TRBV2
J: TRBJ2-3

CDR3: CASSLTIGNQPQHF
DNA: TGTGCCAGCAGTCTCACGATCGGCAATCAGCCCCAGCATTTT
size: NA
D: NA
V: TRBV6-2/TRBV6-3
J: TRBJ1-5

CDR3: CSVGGGDTYNEQFF
DNA: TGCAGCGTTGGGGGGGGGGACACTTACAATGAGCAGTTCTTC
size: many
D: NA
V: TRBV29-1
J: TRBJ2-1

CDR3: CASGGYRVRSYNEQFF
DNA: TGTGCCAGCGGCGGGTACAGGGTTCGTTCCTACAATGAGCAGTTCTTC
size: NA
D: NA
V: TRBV2
J: TRBJ2-1

CDR3: CASRSYKETQYF
DNA: TGTGCCAGCAGGAGTTATAAAGAGACCCAGTACTTC
size: NA
D: NA
V: TRBV25-1
J: TRBJ2-5

CDR3: CSATGQGWPGPQHF
DNA: TGCAGTGCCACGGGACAGGGGTGGCCCGGGCCCCAGCATTTT
size: once
D: TRBD1
V: TRBV20-1
J: TRBJ1-5

CDR3: CSVREIHNEQFF
DNA: TGCAGCGTACGGGAGATACACAATGAGCAGTTCTTC
size: NA
D: NA
V: TRBV29-1
J: TRBJ2-1

CDR3: CASSAHRLPGTDTQYF
DNA: TGTGCCAGCAGTGCTCACCGACTACCCGGCACAGATACGCAGTATTTT
size: few
D: NA
V: TRBV6-1
J: TRBJ2-3

CDR3: CASSLGPRGNEQFF
DNA: TGTGCCAGCAGCTTAGGTCCTAGGGGCAATGAGCAGTTCTTC
size: many
D: NA
V: TRBV7-9
J: TRBJ2-1

CDR3: CASSPAGGRETQYF
DNA: TGCGCCAGCAGCCCAGCGGGGGGTAGAGAGACCCAGTACTTC
size: NA
D: TRBD2
V: TRBV4-1
J: TRBJ2-5

CDR3: CSASAHQETQYF
DNA: TGCAGTGCTAGTGCTCACCAAGAGACCCAGTACTTC
size: many
D: NA
V: TRBV20-1
J: TRBJ2-5

CDR3: CASSYGSGRGKDTQYF
DNA: TGTGCCAGCAGTTACGGCAGCGGGAGGGGGAAAGATACGCAGTATTTT
size: few
D: TRBD2
V: TRBV6-5
J: TRBJ2-3

CDR3: CASIIGGASYGYTF
DNA: TGTGCCAGCATCATTGGGGGAGCGAGCTATGGCTACACCTTC
size: NA
D: NA
V: TRBV28
J: TRBJ1-2

CDR3: CSARGGGIGNSPLHF
DNA: TGCAGTGCTAGAGGTGGAGGGATAGGGAATTCACCCCTCCACTTT
size: NA
D: NA
V: TRBV20-1
J: TRBJ1-6

CDR3: CASNGAGFDQPQHF
DNA: TGTGCCAGCAACGGAGCAGGGTTCGATCAGCCCCAGCATTTT
size: many
D: NA
V: TRBV28
J: TRBJ1-5

CDR3: CSSKWGYEQYF
DNA: TGCAGTTCAAAGTGGGGCTACGAGCAGTACTTC
size: NA
D: NA
V: TRBV20-1
J: TRBJ2-7

CDR3: CASSYPGQPPYEQYF
DNA: TGTGCCAGCAGTTATCCGGGACAGCCTCCATACGAGCAGTACTTC
size: NA
D: TRBD1
V: TRBV6-6
J: TRBJ2-7

CDR3: CASSSRGQGTYNEQFF
DNA: TGTGCCAGCTCGTCGAGGGGACAGGGCACCTACAATGAGCAGTTCTTC
size: many
D: TRBD1
V: TRBV18
J: TRBJ2-1

CDR3: CASSLAGSCEETQYF
DNA: TGCGCCAGCAGCTTGGCAGGGAGCTGTGAAGAGACCCAGTACTTC
size: NA
D: NA
V: TRBV5-1
J: TRBJ2-5

CDR3: CASRTGQGTLGTEAFF
DNA: TGTGCCAGCAGAACGGGACAGGGGACCTTGGGAACTGAAGCTTTCTTT
size: NA
D: TRBD1
V: TRBV28
J: TRBJ1-1

CDR3: CSSRVGSGNIQYF
DNA: TGCAGCTCCCGGGTAGGATCTGGAAACATTCAGTACTTC
size: NA
D: NA
V: TRBV29-1
J: TRBJ2-4

CDR3: CASRGTGSNEKLFF
DNA: TGTGCCAGCAGGGGGACCGGCTCTAATGAAAAACTGTTTTTT
size: many
D: NA
V: TRBV6-6
J: TRBJ1-4

CDR3: CASSWYGTGYYEQYF
DNA: TGCGCCAGCAGCTGGTACGGGACAGGCTACTACGAGCAGTACTTC
size: NA
D: TRBD1
V: TRBV5-1
J: TRBJ2-7

CDR3: CASSRSSGRATGYRYNEQFF
DNA: TGTGCCAGCAGCCGATCGTCGGGACGGGCCACGGGCTACCGCTACAATGAGCAGTTCTTC
size: many
D: NA
V: TRBV27
J: TRBJ2-1

CDR3: CARPGTQGEETQYF
DNA: TGTGCCCGCCCCGGGACCCAAGGGGAAGAGACCCAGTACTTC
size: NA
D: NA
V: TRBV5-4
J: TRBJ2-5

CDR3: CSALRDTYYGYTF
DNA: TGCAGTGCTCTTCGGGACACTTACTATGGCTACACCTTC
size: many
D: NA
V: TRBV20-1
J: TRBJ1-2

CDR3: CAISQFLGSGQEAQYF
DNA: TGTGCCATCAGTCAGTTCCTTGGGAGCGGCCAAGAGGCCCAGTACTTC
size: NA
D: NA
V: TRBV10-3
J: TRBJ2-5

CDR3: CASRRLAGPGELFF
DNA: TGTGCCAGCAGGAGACTAGCGGGGCCCGGGGAGCTGTTTTTT
size: NA
D: TRBD2
V: TRBV2
J: TRBJ2-2

CDR3: CSVVSYEQFF
DNA: TGCAGCGTTGTCTCCTATGAGCAGTTCTTC
size: many
D: NA
V: TRBV29-1
J: TRBJ2-1

CDR3: CASSQGGGGAEDTQYF
DNA: TGTGCCAGCAGCCAAGGGGGCGGGGGGGCCGAAGATACGCAGTATTTT
size: few
D: TRBD2
V: TRBV3-1
J: TRBJ2-3

CDR3: CASSGPNTGELFF
DNA: TGCGCCAGCAGCGGCCCGAACACCGGGGAGCTGTTTTTT
size: few
D: NA
V: TRBV28
J: TRBJ2-2

CDR3: CSARDPGTGGSRSSYNEQFF
DNA: TGCAGTGCTAGAGACCCCGGGACAGGGGGTTCAAGAAGCTCCTACAATGAGCAGTTCTTC
size: many
D: TRBD1
V: TRBV20-1
J: TRBJ2-1

CDR3: CASSIVTGGTFGNQPQHF
DNA: TGTGCCAGTAGTATTGTGACAGGGGGCACCTTCGGCAATCAGCCCCAGCATTTT
size: NA
D: TRBD1
V: TRBV19
J: TRBJ1-5

CDR3: CASSGGGGSYEQYF
DNA: TGTGCCAGCAGCGGAGGTGGGGGAAGTTACGAGCAGTACTTC
size: many
D: NA
V: TRBV9
J: TRBJ2-7

CDR3: CASATDYCQETQYF
DNA: TGTGCTTCCGCGACAGATTACTGCCAAGAGACCCAGTACTTC
size: NA
D: NA
V: TRBV28
J: TRBJ2-5

CDR3: CASSIRGATEAFF
DNA: TGTGCCAGCAGCATCAGGGGGGCAACTGAAGCTTTCTTT
size: NA
D: TRBD1
V: TRBV12-3/TRBV12-4
J: TRBJ1-1

CDR3: CASSQASGGQETQYF
DNA: TGTGCCAGCAGCCAAGCTAGCGGGGGCCAAGAGACCCAGTACTTC
size: NA
D: TRBD2
V: TRBV3-1
J: TRBJ2-5

CDR3: CSASVRGASTDTQYF
DNA: TGCAGTGCTAGTGTACGGGGAGCTAGCACAGATACGCAGTATTTT
size: NA
D: NA
V: TRBV20-1
J: TRBJ2-3

CDR3: CASSERVWDTQYF
DNA: TGTGCCAGCAGCGAAAGAGTTTGGGATACGCAGTATTTT
size: many
D: NA
V: TRBV14
J: TRBJ2-3

CDR3: CASPGQSSYNEQFF
DNA: TGTGCCAGCCCGGGACAGAGCTCCTACAATGAGCAGTTCTTC
size: NA
D: TRBD1
V: TRBV2
J: TRBJ2-1

CDR3: CASSLRAERQFF
DNA: TGTGCCAGCAGCTTAAGAGCGGAAAGGCAGTTCTTC
size: NA
D: NA
V: TRBV7-3
J: TRBJ2-1

CDR3: CAISPGLASYNEQFF
DNA: TGTGCCATCAGTCCGGGACTAGCATCCTACAATGAGCAGTTCTTC
size: many
D: TRBD2
V: TRBV10-3
J: TRBJ2-1

CDR3: CSVASHGYTF
DNA: TGCAGCGTAGCAAGCCATGGCTACACCTTC
size: NA
D: NA
V: TRBV29-1
J: TRBJ1-2

CDR3: CATAPSVEVMRANEKLFF
DNA: TGTGCCACCGCTCCAAGCGTTGAGGTTATGAGAGCTAATGAAAAACTGTTTTTT
size: NA
D: NA
V: TRBV12-3/TRBV12-4
J: TRBJ1-4